Presented here are 31 T cell receptor beta chains from one specimen sequenced in a study of blood T cell repertoires in COVID-19. Repertoires were generated with immunoSEQ multiplex PCR, while TCRdb's copy carries only in-frame clones and drops some. The repertoire holds 60,000 to 70,000 clones, with 65% to 85% as singletons. The sequenced material came from peripheral blood. The receptor set was obtained from a woman aged 70-85 years with acute or convalescent COVID-19.

This clone is a singleton in its sample. The chain joins TRBV7-9 to TRBJ1-1, with D possibly matching TRBD1 (6 bases). The CDR3 runs 19 residues. The germline V gene encodes CDR1 SEHNR and CDR2 FQNEAQ (reference sequence). V was cut by 4 bases and J by 1 base, with 25 bases left in between. DNA of the CDR3: TGTGCCAGCAGCTCCAAACTAGGGCAGGGGCGGGTGTGGAACACTGAAGCTTTCTTT. It codes for CASSSKLGQGRVWNTEAFF.

This chain uses TRBV18 with TRBJ2-7; 8 positions agree with TRBD2. The V gene's germline CDR1 is KGHSH and CDR2 LQKENI. The trim removed 5 bases at V and 3 bases at J, leaving 12 bases unmatched. The length of the CDR3 is 16 residues. Here the CDR3 DNA reads TGTGCCAGCTCATCGGGTTTTGCGGGGGGATACTACGAGCAGTACTTC. Its protein is CASSSGFAGGYYEQYF.

The chain combines TRBV7-6 with TRBJ2-6, with D perhaps TRBD1 (6 bases). In germline, CDR1 is SGHVS, CDR2 FNYEAQ. The CDR3 totals 16 residues. V was shortened by 5 bases and J by 2 bases, with 13 bases between the two germline ends. The CDR3 DNA is TGTGCCAGCAGCCGATATGGGGGCGCTGGGGCCAACGTCCTGACTTTC. The encoded protein is CASSRYGGAGANVLTF.

The rearrangement links TRBV30 to TRBJ2-5, with unresolved D. Between the trimmed V and J ends, which lost 2 bases and 5 bases, there was a span of 6 bases. The length of the CDR3 is 11 residues. Germline V CDR1 and CDR2: GTSNPN, SVGIG (reference sequence). The CDR3 nucleotides are TGTGCCTGGAGTTCCGAGGAGACCCAGTACTTC. Its protein is CAWSSEETQYF.

A note on this clone: The sample has other DNA sequences that encode this CDR3 too. This chain uses TRBV6-5 with TRBJ2-7; unclear D gene. CDR3 length: 12 residues. From germline, CDR1 is MNHEY and CDR2 SVGAGI. Trimming removed 0 bases at V and 4 bases at J, with 4 bases between. The chain's CDR3 is CASSYSRYEQYF. CDR3 nucleotides: TGTGCCAGCAGTTACTCTCGGTACGAGCAGTACTTC.

The gene calls are TRBV2 and TRBJ1-4; 7 nucleotides match TRBD1. Germline assignment: CDR1 SNHLY and CDR2 FYNNEI. The junction had 5 bases not matched to a gene; V was cut back by 11 bases and J by 8 bases. The CDR3 loop spans 11 amino acids. The CDR3: CAVPRGEKLFF. For the CDR3, the DNA is TGTGCCGTACCCAGGGGGGAAAAACTGTTTTTT. Looking up the rest from reference TRBV2 and TRBJ1-4 gives the full variable domain: EPEVTQTPSHQVTQMGQEVILRCVPISNHLYFYWYRQILGQKVEFLVSFYNNEISEKSEIFDDQFSVERPDGSNFTLKIRSTKLEDSAMYFCAVPRGEKLFFGSGTQLSVL.

Written as DNA, the CDR3 is TGTGCCAGCAGTTTACAGGGCCCCTACGAGCAGTACTTC. This sequence encodes CASSLQGPYEQYF. The V and J genes are TRBV27 and TRBJ2-7, with D perhaps matching TRBD1 (5 bases). Per germline, CDR1 MNHEY and CDR2 SMNVEV (reference sequence). V lost 2 bases, J lost 2 bases, and 7 bases lay in between. The CDR3 is 13 amino acids.

The chain has TRBV29-1 and TRBJ2-5; tentatively, D is TRBD1 (5 bases). The CDR3 consists of 11 residues. V was trimmed by 4 bases and J by 5 bases, leaving 8 bases between them. CDR1 and CDR2 from the germline V gene are SQVTM and ANQGSEA. CDR3 sequence reads: CSVGGAETQYF. The CDR3 bases are TGCAGCGTTGGGGGCGCCGAGACCCAGTACTTC.

This clone turned up a few times. This chain links TRBV19 with TRBJ1-2; maybe TRBD1 (5 bases). V was shortened by 5 bases and J by 6 bases, with 22 bases between the two germline ends. The CDR3 totals 16 residues. Germline CDR1 is LNHDA and CDR2 is SQIVND (reference sequence). This CDR3 reads CASSPGGHIKGHGYTF. The CDR3, as DNA: TGTGCCAGTAGTCCGGGAGGACATATTAAGGGCCATGGCTACACCTTC. The full variable domain, in which reference TRBV19 and TRBJ1-2 provide the parts outside the CDR3, is DGGITQSPKYLFRKEGQNVTLSCEQNLNHDAMYWYRQDPGQGLRLIYYSQIVNDFQKGDIAEGYSVSREKKESFPLTVTSAQKNPTAFYLCASSPGGHIKGHGYTFGSGTRLTVV.

The gene calls are TRBV19 and TRBJ1-2; the D is unclear. The CDR3 has 14 residues. The V end lost 5 bases, the J end lost 2 bases, and 12 bases lay between the germline ends. CDR1 is LNHDA and CDR2 is SQIVND in the germline V gene (reference sequence). The CDR3 here is CASSPLLANYGYTF. In nucleotides, the CDR3 is TGTGCCAGTAGTCCCCTTCTGGCCAACTATGGCTACACCTTC.

V gene TRBV4-1 combines with J gene TRBJ1-6; 8 bases match TRBD1. Unmatched junction bases numbered 4, after V lost 2 bases and J lost 7 bases. Germline V gene data show CDR1 as MGHRA and CDR2 as YSYEKL. This CDR3 contains 15 residues. The CDR3 protein is CASSQPRDRNSPLHF. DNA for the CDR3: TGCGCCAGCAGCCAACCCCGGGACAGGAATTCACCCCTCCACTTT.

This clone was seen just once. The rearrangement links TRBV4-1 to TRBJ2-7; 7 bases are shared with TRBD1. The germline gives CDR1 MGHRA, CDR2 YSYEKL. The ends lost 4 bases at V and 5 bases at J; junction bases unmatched: 5. The CDR3 contains 13 residues. DNA of the CDR3: TGCGCCAGCAGCCCCAGGACAGGAGACGAGCAGTACTTC. It yields the protein CASSPRTGDEQYF.

This clone has more than one count but fewer than ten. V and J are TRBV7-2 and TRBJ1-2; D is possibly TRBD1 (5 bases). Germline values: CDR1 SGHTA, CDR2 FQGNSA. The CDR3 runs to 15 residues. Between the trimmed V and J ends, which lost 0 bases and 4 bases, there was a span of 12 bases. The CDR3 nucleotides are TGTGCCAGCAGCTTAGCGACTGACAGAGCCTATGGCTACACCTTC. This translates into CASSLATDRAYGYTF.

This clone has more than one count but fewer than ten. The chain carries TRBV28 and TRBJ2-7; D is ambiguous. Germline V gives CDR1 MDHEN, CDR2 SYDVKM. Trimming pared 3 bases from V and 3 bases from J, leaving 9 bases between. The CDR3 runs 13 residues. DNA of the CDR3: TGTGCCAGCAGTTTGAGTGGAGACTACGAGCAGTACTTC. Translating it yields CASSLSGDYEQYF.

The rearrangement uses TRBV7-2 and TRBJ1-1; tentatively, D is TRBD1 (5 bases). CDR1 is SGHTA, CDR2 FQGNSA, per germline. CDR3 length equals 10 residues. V lost 6 bases, J lost 11 bases, and 10 bases lay in between. CDR3 nucleotides: TGTGCCAGCAGTATGGGGCGGGCTTTCTTT. The encoded protein is CASSMGRAFF. The variable domain in full, completed from reference TRBV7-2 and TRBJ1-1, reads GAGVSQSPSNKVTEKGKDVELRCDPISGHTALYWYRQSLGQGLEFLIYFQGNSAPDKSGLPSDRFSAERTGGSVSTLTIQRTQQEDSAVYLCASSMGRAFFGQGTRLTVV.

The rearrangement joins TRBV27 to TRBJ1-3, with TRBD1 identical over 8 bases. CDR3 length equals 15 residues. The germline gives CDR1 MNHEY, CDR2 SMNVEV (reference sequence). V trimming: 7 bases; J trimming: 0 bases; junction bases outside the gene matches: 5. The CDR3 spells CASKNRGDSGNTIYF. The CDR3 region has the DNA TGTGCCAGCAAAAACAGGGGGGACTCTGGAAACACCATATATTTT.

V is TRBV19 and J is TRBJ1-5; TRBD1 aligns across 9 bases. Germline V CDR1 and CDR2: LNHDA, SQIVND (reference sequence). This CDR3 has 15 amino acids. With 6 bases clipped from V and 4 bases from J, the junction kept 7 bases outside the gene matches. The CDR3: CASSSGTGSNQPQHF. The CDR3 DNA reads TGTGCCAGTAGCAGCGGGACAGGGTCTAATCAGCCCCAGCATTTT. The whole variable domain, remainder taken from reference TRBV19 and TRBJ1-5, is DGGITQSPKYLFRKEGQNVTLSCEQNLNHDAMYWYRQDPGQGLRLIYYSQIVNDFQKGDIAEGYSVSREKKESFPLTVTSAQKNPTAFYLCASSSGTGSNQPQHFGDGTRLSIL.

There are a few counts of this clone. The chain joins TRBV6-5 to TRBJ2-3; the match to TRBD2 covers 7 bases. V lost 4 bases, J lost 3 bases, and 7 bases stayed unmatched. The CDR3 covers 15 residues. Per germline, CDR1 MNHEY and CDR2 SVGAGI. The CDR3, as DNA: TGTGCCAGCAGTTCACAACGGGGGGATACAGATACGCAGTATTTT. Amino acid sequence: CASSSQRGDTDTQYF.

This clone was observed once. The rearrangement joins TRBV19 to TRBJ1-5; D is ambiguous. The ends were cut back, 7 bases at V and 7 bases at J, with 20 bases in the middle. The CDR3 contains 15 residues. From germline, CDR1 is LNHDA and CDR2 SQIVND (reference sequence). The DNA of the CDR3 is TGTGCCAGTACCTCTCTCAACCCCCTAGAACAGCCCCAGCATTTT. It translates to CASTSLNPLEQPQHF.

J is TRBJ2-4 and V is TRBV29-1, with 9 bases aligning to TRBD1. Germline CDR1 SQVTM, CDR2 ANQGSEA. Trimming at V came to 3 bases and at J to 1 base, leaving 1 base not matched to a gene. This CDR3 is built from 14 residues. For the CDR3, the DNA is TGCAGCGTTGAGACAGGGGGGGCCAAAAACATTCAGTACTTC. Protein sequence: CSVETGGAKNIQYF.

The V gene is TRBV3-1 (or the pseudogene TRBV3-2), the J gene TRBJ2-3, with 14 nucleotides matching TRBD2. CDR1 LGHDT and CDR2 YNNKEL come from the germline V gene (reference sequence). V gave up 0 bases and J gave up 5 bases; unmatched junction bases: 7. The CDR3 extends over 18 amino acids. CDR3 nucleotides: TGTGCCAGCAGCCAAGAGACTAGCGGGGGGGCACTCATAGATACGCAGTATTTT. Its translation is CASSQETSGGALIDTQYF.

This clone was seen at least ten times. The chain couples TRBV7-4 to TRBJ1-5; D call uncertain. V gave up 5 bases and J gave up 2 bases, with 13 bases separating them. Germline CDR1 and CDR2: SGHVT and SQSDAQ. This CDR3 is built from 15 residues. The CDR3 protein is CASSPSWRGNQPQHF. CDR3 coding DNA: TGTGCCAGCAGCCCATCGTGGCGGGGCAATCAGCCCCAGCATTTT.

The chain joins TRBV11-2 to TRBJ2-3, with TRBD2 identical over 10 bases. This CDR3 is 16 amino acids long. Trimming cost V 5 bases and J 6 bases; bases outside gene matches: 11. The V gene's germline CDR1 is SGHAT and CDR2 FQNNGV. The CDR3 region has the DNA TGTGCCAGCAGCCCTTGGACTAGCGGTTATATGGATACGCAGTATTTT. Translated: CASSPWTSGYMDTQYF.

This rearrangement joins TRBV19 to TRBJ2-6, with TRBD1 matching over 7 bases. The CDR3 loop spans 17 amino acids. With V trimmed by 5 bases and J by 0 bases, 7 bases remained unmatched. CDR1 and CDR2 (germline): LNHDA, SQIVND (reference sequence). CDR3 amino acids: CASSPGSGGSGANVLTF. The CDR3 nucleotides are TGTGCCAGTAGTCCGGGTTCAGGGGGCTCTGGGGCCAACGTCCTGACTTTC.

This clone was seen ten or more times. V usage is TRBV7-6 and J usage is TRBJ1-5, with D possibly TRBD1 on 5 matching bases. The ends were cut back, 1 base at V and 7 bases at J, with 14 bases in the middle. From germline, CDR1 is SGHVS and CDR2 FNYEAQ. The CDR3 spans 15 residues. This chain's CDR3 is CASSLDPDTSQPQHF. Written as DNA, the CDR3 is TGTGCCAGCAGCTTAGATCCGGACACCAGCCAGCCCCAGCATTTT.

The rearrangement uses TRBV5-1 and TRBJ1-1; D remains ambiguous. Trimming left V 3 bases short and J 0 bases short, with 12 bases between. Germline values: CDR1 SGHRS, CDR2 YFSETQ. The CDR3 extends over 15 amino acids. CDR3 DNA sequence: TGCGCCAGCAGCTCGGACTACACCATGAACACTGAAGCTTTCTTT. Residues: CASSSDYTMNTEAFF.

The chain couples TRBV5-8 to TRBJ1-6; tentative D call: TRBD1 (6 bases). Trimming stripped 4 bases from V and 6 bases from J, with 14 bases between. The CDR3 is made up of 15 amino acids. Germline values: CDR1 SGHTS, CDR2 YDEGEE. CDR3 DNA sequence: TGTGCCAGCAGCCCCAGGGGAACGAGTAATTCACCCCTCCACTTT. Its translation is CASSPRGTSNSPLHF.

The chain joins TRBV4-1 to TRBJ1-4, with D hard to call. The V and J ends lost 0 bases and 0 bases respectively, with 5 bases between them. The CDR3 extends over 15 amino acids. The V gene's germline CDR1 is MGHRA and CDR2 YSYEKL. CDR3 in DNA: TGCGCCAGCAGCCAAGACAGTCCAACTAATGAAAAACTGTTTTTT. Translating gives CASSQDSPTNEKLFF.

This clone occurred once. The genes are TRBV7-9 and TRBJ2-1; no reliable D call. The V gene's germline CDR1 is SEHNR and CDR2 FQNEAQ (reference sequence). V dropped 1 base and J dropped 9 bases, with 13 bases sitting between them. The CDR3 extends over 14 amino acids. The CDR3 coding sequence is TGTGCCAGCAGCTTAGGTGGCTCGCAGGTTGAGCAGTTCTTC. It yields the protein CASSLGGSQVEQFF.

The rearrangement links TRBV5-8 to TRBJ1-5; no reliable D call. The ends were cut back, 0 bases at V and 11 bases at J, with 12 bases in the middle. Germline V gene data show CDR1 as SGHTS and CDR2 as YDEGEE. The CDR3 length is 13 residues. The CDR3, as DNA: TGTGCCAGCAGCTTGGGAGGAATATCAGCCCAGCATTTT. Residues: CASSLGGISAQHF.

The chain couples TRBV11-3 to TRBJ1-2; tentative D call: TRBD1 (6 bases). The CDR3 runs 13 residues. Per germline, CDR1 SGHNT and CDR2 YENEEA. V dropped 4 bases and J dropped 4 bases, with 10 bases sitting between them. CDR3 nucleotide sequence: TGTGCCAGCAGCTCACCCAGGGGCTATGGCTACACCTTC. It is translated as CASSSPRGYGYTF.